One and the same sample provided the 6 T cell receptor beta chains below, sequenced in a study of blood T cells in healthy people across ages. A second roughly 6 to 12 cycle PCR used barcoded and J-beta primers. Each CDR3 protein is one row after TCRdb ran MiXCR on the 5' RACE reads. The table includes roughly 680,000 distinct CDR3 sequences, approximately 52% detected once. The material sequenced was blood. These receptor sequences come from a woman over 75 in good health.

As concerns this clonotype: A much larger clone sits a single nucleotide away, making a read error possible. The J gene is TRBJ2-7, the V gene TRBV25-1; tentatively, D is TRBD1 (7 bases). V was trimmed by 2 bases and J by 1 base, leaving 15 bases between them. This CDR3 has 16 amino acids. The germline CDR1 and CDR2 sequences are MGHDK and SYGVNS. CDR3 loop: CASSEHRGGGSYEQYF. Written as DNA, the CDR3 is TGTGCCAGCAGTGAACACAGGGGAGGAGGGTCCTACGAGCAGTACTTC.

The CDR3 loop reads CASSYSKAPQETQYF. The CDR3 DNA sequence: TGTGCCAGCAGTTACTCGAAAGCGCCTCAAGAGACCCAGTACTTC. The chain links TRBV6-6 to TRBJ2-5; no reliable D call. The germline gives CDR1 MNHNY, CDR2 SVGAGI (reference sequence). V was cut by 0 bases and J by 2 bases, with 10 bases left in between. This CDR3 comprises 15 residues.

This clonotype has a count of ten or more. The V gene is TRBV7-9, the J gene TRBJ1-2, with no clear D. Germline CDR1 SEHNR, CDR2 FQNEAQ (reference sequence). The CDR3 sequence is 13 residues long. Trimming took off 1 base at V and 7 bases at J, with 10 bases between the two ends. The CDR3 reads CASSLVLVGGYTF. CDR3 in DNA: TGTGCCAGCAGCTTAGTATTGGTCGGTGGCTACACCTTC.

This clonotype was seen at least ten times. The gene calls are TRBV12-3 or TRBV12-4 and TRBJ2-3, with a tentative D call TRBD2 (6 bases). Trimming removed 5 bases at V and 1 base at J, with 10 bases between. The CDR3 is 14 residues long. The CDR3 DNA sequence: TGTGCCAGCAGTCCCGGGACTGGCACAGATACGCAGTATTTT. Its translation: CASSPGTGTDTQYF.

V is TRBV27 and J is TRBJ1-5; no clear D. V lost 6 bases to trimming and J lost 6 bases, with 15 bases between them. Germline V lookup: CDR1 MNHEY, CDR2 SMNVEV (reference sequence). The CDR3 is 14 residues long. CDR3 loop: CASSQVGYRQPQHF. The CDR3 coding sequence is TGTGCCAGCAGCCAGGTGGGGTATCGTCAGCCCCAGCATTTT.

The gene calls are TRBV20-1 and TRBJ2-3; D is unresolved. The CDR3 is made up of 10 amino acids. Germline V gives CDR1 DFQATT, CDR2 SNEGSKA (reference sequence). Trimming took off 7 bases at V and 5 bases at J, with 7 bases between the two ends. The CDR3 sequence is CSGSGDTQYF. The CDR3 DNA reads as TGCAGTGGATCGGGAGATACGCAGTATTTT.